A single sample gave rise to the 16 T cell receptor beta chains below, sequenced in a study of blood T cells in healthy people across ages. The use of a sample-barcoded 5' primer and a J-beta primer mix characterized a second PCR of roughly 6 to 11 cycles. TCRdb redid the calling of the 5' RACE reads with MiXCR, one entry per CDR3 protein. Of over 1,500,000 distinct CDR3 sequences in the sample, approximately 50% were seen once. Sequences were obtained from blood. All receptors come from a woman aged 35 to 49 in good health.

The V gene is TRBV27, the J gene TRBJ1-1; 8 bases agree with TRBD1. The V and J ends lost 3 bases and 4 bases, in that order; junction bases with no gene match: 7. From germline, CDR1 is MNHEY and CDR2 SMNVEV (reference sequence). CDR3 length: 15 residues. Written as DNA, the CDR3 is TGTGCCAGCAGTTTCGAGGTACAGGGGGTCACTGAAGCTTTCTTT. Translating it yields CASSFEVQGVTEAFF.

The V and J genes are TRBV6-1 and TRBJ2-3; 11 bases map to TRBD2. Germline lookup yields CDR1 MNHNS and CDR2 SASEGT. This CDR3 is 18 amino acids long. V was clipped by 4 bases and J by 2 bases; unmatched bases: 11. CDR3 protein: CASSGRLAGRSLTDTQYF. Here the CDR3 DNA reads TGTGCCAGCAGTGGCCGACTAGCGGGGCGGTCCCTCACAGATACGCAGTATTTT.

The CDR3 loop reads CSARENGITGTEAFF. The DNA for the CDR3 is TGCAGTGCTAGAGAGAACGGCATAACCGGCACTGAAGCTTTCTTT. The V gene is TRBV20-1, the J gene TRBJ1-1; D gene unclear. The CDR3 spans 15 residues. Trimming left V 0 bases short and J 4 bases short, with 15 bases between. Germline CDR1 DFQATT, CDR2 SNEGSKA (reference sequence).

J is TRBJ2-5 and V is TRBV29-1, with D unclear. The CDR3 is made up of 12 amino acids. Germline V lookup: CDR1 SQVTM, CDR2 ANQGSEA. Trimming stripped 3 bases from V and 7 bases from J, with 12 bases between. As DNA, the CDR3 is TGCAGCGTTGACGGCCCATCTGGGACCCAGTACTTC. Protein: CSVDGPSGTQYF.

V is TRBV15 and J is TRBJ2-7; D may be TRBD1 (6 bases). The CDR3 is 13 residues long. The V end was cut by 3 bases, the J end by 7 bases, with 13 bases between. Germline lookup yields CDR1 LNHNV and CDR2 YYDKDF (reference sequence). The CDR3 DNA reads as TGTGCCACCAGCAGGCACAGGGTAGAAGAGCAGTACTTC. It yields the protein CATSRHRVEEQYF.

This chain links TRBV6-6 with TRBJ1-2; tentative D call: TRBD1 (6 bases). CDR1 and CDR2 from the germline V gene are MNHNY and SVGAGI (reference sequence). V lost 8 bases and J lost 5, with 15 bases in between. The length of the CDR3 is 13 residues. The CDR3 is CASAEAGVYGYTF. The CDR3 nucleotides read TGTGCCAGCGCGGAGGCAGGGGTATATGGCTACACCTTC.

The chain couples TRBV4-2 to TRBJ1-2; D not resolved. The CDR3 consists of 17 residues. CDR1 is LGHNA and CDR2 is YNFKEQ in the germline V gene. V lost 0 bases, J lost 0 bases, and 14 bases lay in between. CDR3 sequence (DNA): TGTGCCAGCAGCCAAGATGTGCTTGCGGGAGCTAACTATGGCTACACCTTC. Translating gives CASSQDVLAGANYGYTF.

V is TRBV5-4 and J is TRBJ2-6; D is unclear. The CDR3 runs 13 residues. CDR1 and CDR2 from the germline V gene are SGHNT and YYREEE (reference sequence). V was trimmed by 4 bases and J by 7 bases, leaving 9 bases between them. CDR3 bases: TGTGCCAGCAGCAAACCCGATGCCAACGTCCTGACTTTC. As protein: CASSKPDANVLTF.

This chain joins TRBV20-1 and TRBJ1-6; D is unclear. The CDR3 is 12 amino acids. The germline V and J ends were trimmed by 5 bases and 7 bases, with 9 bases remaining between them. The germline CDR1 and CDR2 sequences are DFQATT and SNEGSKA (reference sequence). DNA of the CDR3: TGCAGTGCTTACGACCTAAATTCACCCCTCCACTTT. It specifies CSAYDLNSPLHF.

There are many counts of this clonotype. The chain is built from TRBV13 and TRBJ1-2; the match to TRBD1 covers 9 bases. Germline loops: CDR1 PRHDT, CDR2 FYEKMQ (reference sequence). The ends lost 6 bases at V and 0 bases at J; junction bases unmatched: 5. The CDR3 spans 15 residues. Written as DNA, the CDR3 is TGTGCCAGCAGTCTACAGGGGGCGGCTAACTATGGCTACACCTTC. Its protein product is CASSLQGAANYGYTF.

The sample holds a few counts of this clonotype. The chain combines TRBV20-1 with TRBJ2-7; 11 bases map to TRBD1. The J call is in doubt because the DNA end fits TRBJ2-4 better. The germline V gene has CDR1 DFQATT and CDR2 SNEGSKA (reference sequence). This CDR3 has 15 residues. CDR3 nucleotide sequence: TGCAGTGCTGGGGGACAGGGGGTCGACCGGTACATTCAGTACTTC. Protein product: CSAGGQGVDRYIQYF.

This sequence joins TRBV6-5 and TRBJ2-2, with D tentatively TRBD1 or TRBD2 (6 bases each). This CDR3 is 14 amino acids long. Trimming removed 10 bases from V and 4 bases from J, with 16 bases in between. The V gene's germline CDR1 is MNHEY and CDR2 SVGAGI. In DNA form, the CDR3 reads TGTGCCACTGGGGGCGGAGGGGGCACCGGGGAGCTGTTTTTT. Translation: CATGGGGGTGELFF.

This chain joins TRBV28 and TRBJ2-7, with 8 positions matching TRBD2. This CDR3 has 15 amino acids. Germline V gene sequence: CDR1 MDHEN, CDR2 SYDVKM. Trimming took 5 bases from V and 3 from J; bases not matched to a gene: 9. The CDR3 here is CASSTSSGRLYEQYF. The CDR3 DNA reads TGTGCCAGCAGTACTTCTAGCGGGCGCCTCTACGAGCAGTACTTC.

This clonotype has a single count. This rearrangement joins TRBV4-3 to TRBJ1-2, with D possibly matching TRBD1 (6 bases). Germline V gives CDR1 LGHNA, CDR2 YSLEER. There are 16 residues in the CDR3. V was cut by 0 bases and J by 6 bases, with 17 bases left in between. The CDR3 DNA is TGCGCCAGCAGCCAAGATTCCGGGGGGCAGTGGAATGGCTACACCTTC. It encodes CASSQDSGGQWNGYTF.

The chain uses TRBV20-1 and TRBJ2-4; maybe TRBD2 (5 bases). The V end lost 4 bases, the J end lost 13 bases, and 14 bases lay between the germline ends. CDR1 is DFQATT and CDR2 is SNEGSKA in the germline V gene (reference sequence). The CDR3 sequence is 11 residues long. The CDR3 DNA is TGCAGTGCTACCCTTTTTGGGGAGCAGTACTTC. Translated, it gives CSATLFGEQYF.

The chain carries TRBV5-5 and TRBJ1-2; the match to TRBD1 covers 7 bases. Germline V CDR1 and CDR2: SGHKS, YYEKEE (reference sequence). This CDR3 region has 14 residues. V shed 5 bases, J shed 8 bases, and the junction held 12 bases outside the gene matches. CDR3 nucleotide sequence: TGTGCCAGCAGGACAGGGACAGCCCTAGGGGGCTACACCTTC. Protein sequence: CASRTGTALGGYTF.